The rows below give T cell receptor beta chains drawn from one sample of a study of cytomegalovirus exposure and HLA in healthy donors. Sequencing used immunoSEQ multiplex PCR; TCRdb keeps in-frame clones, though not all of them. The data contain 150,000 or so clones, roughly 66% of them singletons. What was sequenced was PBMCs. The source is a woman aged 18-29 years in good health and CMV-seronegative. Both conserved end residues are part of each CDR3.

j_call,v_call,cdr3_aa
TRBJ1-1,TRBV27,CASSLRQGSAFSTEAFF
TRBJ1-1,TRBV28,CASIRGSFTEAFF
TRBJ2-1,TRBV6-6,CASRGLALLSGEQFF
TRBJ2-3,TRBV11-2,CASSRSGSVDTQYF
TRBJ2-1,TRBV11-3,CASSFGLAGNEQFF
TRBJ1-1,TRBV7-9,CSSSLEGSGGLNTEAFF
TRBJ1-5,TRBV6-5,CASSYGPSSQPQHF
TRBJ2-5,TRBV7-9,CASALGGQETQYF
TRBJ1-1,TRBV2,CASSPSGRKNDEAFF
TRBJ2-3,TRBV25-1,CATDRDYGTDTQYF
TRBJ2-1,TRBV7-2,CASRATPGLVPFF
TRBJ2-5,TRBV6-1,CATRQETQYF
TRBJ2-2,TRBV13,CASSSSSLRGPGELFF
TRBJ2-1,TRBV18,CASSPPGRGKDEQFF
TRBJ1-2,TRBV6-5,CASSSGQLLGYTF
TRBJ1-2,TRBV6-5,CASSYSDRGNYGYTF
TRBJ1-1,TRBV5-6,CASRGGGYAFF
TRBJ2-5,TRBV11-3,CASSLLRQETQYF
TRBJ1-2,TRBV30,CAWTNTGPYGYTF
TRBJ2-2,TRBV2,CAGKTGTNTGELFF
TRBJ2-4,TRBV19,CASSIDSTVKGIQYF
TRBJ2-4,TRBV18,CASSPGQGGIQYF
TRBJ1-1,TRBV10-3,CAISVHRDSMNTEAFF
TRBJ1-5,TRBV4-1,CASSQDRGSNQPQHF
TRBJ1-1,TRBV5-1,CASSLADREDAFF
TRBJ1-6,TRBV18,CASSPKQGYNSPLHF
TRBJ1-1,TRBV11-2,CASSLGPSGTEAFF
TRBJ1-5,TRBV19,CASSKGQGGQPQHF
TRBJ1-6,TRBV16,CASSRLSYNSPLHF
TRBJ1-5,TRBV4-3,CASSQVGQGNQPQHF
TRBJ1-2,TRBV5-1,CASSEGTGGYGYTF
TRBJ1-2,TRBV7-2,CASSLVGAWWGYTF
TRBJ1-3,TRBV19,CASRAGQGAFGNTIYF
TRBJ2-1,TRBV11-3,CASSGGTSGTPNEQFF
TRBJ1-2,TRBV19,CASSITAGTANYGYTF
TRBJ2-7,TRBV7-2,CASSLAGPLGEQYF
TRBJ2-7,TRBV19,CASSIGQGYEQYF
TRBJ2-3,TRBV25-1,CASSESGGGTDTQYF
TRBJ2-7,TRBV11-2,CASSQRGSSGGSYEQYF
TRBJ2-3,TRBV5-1,CASSFRSGPTDTQYF
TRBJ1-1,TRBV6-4,CASSATRTGVTEAFF
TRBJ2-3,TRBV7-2,CASSRWTGGADTQYF
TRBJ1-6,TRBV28,CASSFRGYSPLHF
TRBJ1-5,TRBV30,CAWTDRAGQPQHF
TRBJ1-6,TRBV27,CASSIDRGRVSPLHF
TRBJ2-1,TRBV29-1,CSVSGTTTYNEQFF
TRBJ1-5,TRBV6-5,CASTGGALQPQHF
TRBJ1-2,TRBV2,CASRPPRRGNYGYTF
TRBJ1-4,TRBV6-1,CASLKSYATNEKLFF
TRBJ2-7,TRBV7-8,CASQTRGGFPYEQYF
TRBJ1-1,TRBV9,CASSPTDRELKTEAFF
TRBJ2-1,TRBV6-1,CASSEALLVGDYYNEQFF
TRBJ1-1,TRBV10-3,CAISRDTNTEAFF